The text below deals with one TCR beta chain. This sample is drawn from a study of control samples from healthy donors and cancer patients. Clones were sequenced by immunoSEQ multiplex PCR, and TCRdb holds only the in-frame ones, with some missing. The sample contains about 110,000 clones, approximately 88% of which appear only once. CDR1 MGHDK and CDR2 SYGVNS come from the germline V gene. The CDR3 is 13 amino acids. V shed 2 bases and J shed 7 bases, with 11 bases lying between them. Sequenced input: PBMCs. The receptor was isolated from a woman aged 60-75 years with lung cancer. The chain is built from TRBV25-1 and TRBJ1-2; D is undetermined. CDR3 coding DNA: TGTGCCAGCAGTGAACCTGGACTGGGTGGCTACACCTTC. Translating gives CASSEPGLGGYTF.